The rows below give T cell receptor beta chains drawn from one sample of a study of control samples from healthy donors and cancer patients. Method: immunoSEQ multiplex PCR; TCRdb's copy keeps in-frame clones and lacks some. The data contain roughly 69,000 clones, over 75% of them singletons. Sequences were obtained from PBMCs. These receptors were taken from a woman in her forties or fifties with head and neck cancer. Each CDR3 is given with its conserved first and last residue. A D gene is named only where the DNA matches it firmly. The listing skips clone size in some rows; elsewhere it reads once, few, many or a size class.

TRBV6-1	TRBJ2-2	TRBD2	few	CASSEEALAGGQGTGELFF	TGTGCCAGCAGTGAAGAGGCACTAGCGGGGGGGCAAGGCACCGGGGAGCTGTTTTTT
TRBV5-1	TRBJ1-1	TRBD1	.	CASSSRQGVEAFF	TGCGCCAGCAGCTCACGACAGGGGGTAGAAGCTTTCTTT
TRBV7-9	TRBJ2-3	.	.	CASSRTSKLTDTQYF	TGTGCCAGCAGCCGTACTAGCAAACTGACAGATACGCAGTATTTT
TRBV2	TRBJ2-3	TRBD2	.	CASSGSGVTSDTQYF	TGTGCCAGCTCAGGAAGCGGGGTTACCTCAGATACGCAGTATTTT
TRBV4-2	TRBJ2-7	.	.	CASSPQGGWVSEQYF	TGTGCCAGCAGCCCCCAAGGAGGATGGGTAAGCGAGCAGTACTTC
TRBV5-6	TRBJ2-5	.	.	CASSAGGVLPGETQYF	TGTGCCAGCAGCGCCGGGGGCGTTTTGCCAGGAGAGACCCAGTACTTC
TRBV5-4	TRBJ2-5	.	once	CASSPATGRQETQYF	TGTGCCAGCAGCCCAGCGACAGGGAGGCAAGAGACCCAGTACTTC
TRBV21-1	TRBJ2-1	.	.	CASSKGGATVEDEQFF	TGTGCCAGCAGCAAAGGGGGGGCGACCGTGGAGGATGAGCAGTTCTTC
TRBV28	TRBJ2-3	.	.	CASGAEGPQWSDTQYF	TGTGCCAGCGGGGCTGAGGGTCCCCAGTGGTCAGATACGCAGTATTTT
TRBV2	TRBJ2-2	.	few	CASSRQLPNTGELFF	TGTGCCAGCAGTAGGCAGCTACCGAACACCGGGGAGCTGTTTTTT
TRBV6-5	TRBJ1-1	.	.	CASSVRILGVAEAFF	TGTGCCAGCAGCGTCAGAATTTTAGGAGTGGCTGAAGCTTTCTTT
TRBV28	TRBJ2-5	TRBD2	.	CASSFRPAGVAGAQETQYF	TGTGCCAGCAGTTTCCGACCGGCGGGGGTAGCGGGGGCCCAAGAGACCCAGTACTTC
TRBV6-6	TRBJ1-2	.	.	CASSPIANYGYTF	TGTGCCAGCAGCCCCATAGCTAACTATGGCTACACCTTC
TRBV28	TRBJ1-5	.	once	CASSLEGGNQPQHF	TGTGCCAGCAGTTTAGAGGGGGGCAATCAGCCCCAGCATTTT
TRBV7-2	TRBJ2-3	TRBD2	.	CASSLISGGVVDTQYF	TGTGCCAGCAGCTTAATCTCGGGGGGAGTTGTAGATACGCAGTATTTT
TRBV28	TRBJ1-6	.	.	CASSLALSPLHF	TGTGCCAGCAGTTTAGCACTTTCACCCCTCCACTTT
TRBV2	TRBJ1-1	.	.	CASTATGETLAFF	TGTGCCAGCACTGCCACGGGAGAGACTTTGGCTTTCTTT
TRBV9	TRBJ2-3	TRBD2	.	CASSVELAGGPTDTQYF	TGTGCCAGCAGCGTAGAACTAGCGGGGGGCCCTACAGATACGCAGTATTTT
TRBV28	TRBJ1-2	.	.	CASSLTSNYGYTF	TGTGCCAGCAGTCTTACAAGTAACTATGGCTACACCTTC
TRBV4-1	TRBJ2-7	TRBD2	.	CASSQEGASGAYEQYF	TGCGCCAGCAGCCAAGAAGGCGCTAGCGGGGCGTACGAGCAGTACTTC
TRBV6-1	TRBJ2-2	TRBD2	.	CASSEAGGGVTGELFF	TGTGCCAGCAGTGAAGCAGGCGGGGGGGTCACCGGGGAGCTGTTTTTT
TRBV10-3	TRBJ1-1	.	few	CAISESKGRYTEAFF	TGTGCCATCAGTGAGTCGAAGGGCAGGTACACTGAAGCTTTCTTT
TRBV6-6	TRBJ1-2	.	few	CASTLTGALYTF	TGTGCCAGCACCTTGACAGGTGCCCTCTACACCTTC
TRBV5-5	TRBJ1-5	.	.	CASSPTVGGLQPQHF	TGTGCCAGCAGCCCTACGGTGGGGGGGTTGCAGCCCCAGCATTTT
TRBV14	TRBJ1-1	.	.	CASSLYRQTAEAFF	TGTGCCAGCAGCCTATATCGACAGACAGCTGAAGCTTTCTTT
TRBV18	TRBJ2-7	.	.	CASSLSQGTYEQYF	TGTGCCAGCTCACTATCACAGGGCACCTACGAGCAGTACTTC
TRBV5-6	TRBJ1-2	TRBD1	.	CASTAAGGAYGYTF	TGTGCCAGCACTGCGGCAGGGGGTGCCTATGGCTACACCTTC
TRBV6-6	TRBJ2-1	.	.	CASSYLAAYEQFF	TGTGCCAGCAGTTACCTGGCAGCATATGAGCAGTTCTTC
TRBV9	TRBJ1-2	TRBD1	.	CASSTTGATPGTF	TGTGCCAGCAGCACGACAGGGGCAACCCCGGGCACCTTC
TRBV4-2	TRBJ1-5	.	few	CASSQAAGEPHEPQHF	TGTGCCAGCAGCCAGGCCGCTGGCGAGCCGCACGAGCCCCAGCATTTT